This T cell receptor beta chain was recorded in a study of T cell responses to AZD1222 COVID-19 vaccine. This CDR3 spans 12 amino acids. Germline V gives CDR1 SEHNR, CDR2 FQNEAQ (reference sequence). Trimming took off 3 bases at V and 6 bases at J, with 5 bases between the two ends. Study-wide findings and caveats: Variant regions that are unmutated are reportedly the target of nearly half of spike-specific TCRs. Compared with day 0, the breadth and depth of the Spike-specific TCR repertoire rose significantly after two doses of AZD1222.

This clone was detected only once. Its specificity is not known. The repertoire was sequenced with immunoSEQ multiplex PCR; TCRdb's copy has only in-frame clones and lacks some. The sample yields about 130,000 clones, around 94% seen once. Sample: peripheral blood, taken on day 0 of AZD1222 vaccination. This chain uses TRBV7-9 with TRBJ2-2; D gene uncertain. This TCR was sampled from an adult in good health. The CDR3 is CASSLTAGELFF. Here the CDR3 DNA reads TGTGCCAGCAGCTTGACGGCCGGGGAGCTGTTTTTT.